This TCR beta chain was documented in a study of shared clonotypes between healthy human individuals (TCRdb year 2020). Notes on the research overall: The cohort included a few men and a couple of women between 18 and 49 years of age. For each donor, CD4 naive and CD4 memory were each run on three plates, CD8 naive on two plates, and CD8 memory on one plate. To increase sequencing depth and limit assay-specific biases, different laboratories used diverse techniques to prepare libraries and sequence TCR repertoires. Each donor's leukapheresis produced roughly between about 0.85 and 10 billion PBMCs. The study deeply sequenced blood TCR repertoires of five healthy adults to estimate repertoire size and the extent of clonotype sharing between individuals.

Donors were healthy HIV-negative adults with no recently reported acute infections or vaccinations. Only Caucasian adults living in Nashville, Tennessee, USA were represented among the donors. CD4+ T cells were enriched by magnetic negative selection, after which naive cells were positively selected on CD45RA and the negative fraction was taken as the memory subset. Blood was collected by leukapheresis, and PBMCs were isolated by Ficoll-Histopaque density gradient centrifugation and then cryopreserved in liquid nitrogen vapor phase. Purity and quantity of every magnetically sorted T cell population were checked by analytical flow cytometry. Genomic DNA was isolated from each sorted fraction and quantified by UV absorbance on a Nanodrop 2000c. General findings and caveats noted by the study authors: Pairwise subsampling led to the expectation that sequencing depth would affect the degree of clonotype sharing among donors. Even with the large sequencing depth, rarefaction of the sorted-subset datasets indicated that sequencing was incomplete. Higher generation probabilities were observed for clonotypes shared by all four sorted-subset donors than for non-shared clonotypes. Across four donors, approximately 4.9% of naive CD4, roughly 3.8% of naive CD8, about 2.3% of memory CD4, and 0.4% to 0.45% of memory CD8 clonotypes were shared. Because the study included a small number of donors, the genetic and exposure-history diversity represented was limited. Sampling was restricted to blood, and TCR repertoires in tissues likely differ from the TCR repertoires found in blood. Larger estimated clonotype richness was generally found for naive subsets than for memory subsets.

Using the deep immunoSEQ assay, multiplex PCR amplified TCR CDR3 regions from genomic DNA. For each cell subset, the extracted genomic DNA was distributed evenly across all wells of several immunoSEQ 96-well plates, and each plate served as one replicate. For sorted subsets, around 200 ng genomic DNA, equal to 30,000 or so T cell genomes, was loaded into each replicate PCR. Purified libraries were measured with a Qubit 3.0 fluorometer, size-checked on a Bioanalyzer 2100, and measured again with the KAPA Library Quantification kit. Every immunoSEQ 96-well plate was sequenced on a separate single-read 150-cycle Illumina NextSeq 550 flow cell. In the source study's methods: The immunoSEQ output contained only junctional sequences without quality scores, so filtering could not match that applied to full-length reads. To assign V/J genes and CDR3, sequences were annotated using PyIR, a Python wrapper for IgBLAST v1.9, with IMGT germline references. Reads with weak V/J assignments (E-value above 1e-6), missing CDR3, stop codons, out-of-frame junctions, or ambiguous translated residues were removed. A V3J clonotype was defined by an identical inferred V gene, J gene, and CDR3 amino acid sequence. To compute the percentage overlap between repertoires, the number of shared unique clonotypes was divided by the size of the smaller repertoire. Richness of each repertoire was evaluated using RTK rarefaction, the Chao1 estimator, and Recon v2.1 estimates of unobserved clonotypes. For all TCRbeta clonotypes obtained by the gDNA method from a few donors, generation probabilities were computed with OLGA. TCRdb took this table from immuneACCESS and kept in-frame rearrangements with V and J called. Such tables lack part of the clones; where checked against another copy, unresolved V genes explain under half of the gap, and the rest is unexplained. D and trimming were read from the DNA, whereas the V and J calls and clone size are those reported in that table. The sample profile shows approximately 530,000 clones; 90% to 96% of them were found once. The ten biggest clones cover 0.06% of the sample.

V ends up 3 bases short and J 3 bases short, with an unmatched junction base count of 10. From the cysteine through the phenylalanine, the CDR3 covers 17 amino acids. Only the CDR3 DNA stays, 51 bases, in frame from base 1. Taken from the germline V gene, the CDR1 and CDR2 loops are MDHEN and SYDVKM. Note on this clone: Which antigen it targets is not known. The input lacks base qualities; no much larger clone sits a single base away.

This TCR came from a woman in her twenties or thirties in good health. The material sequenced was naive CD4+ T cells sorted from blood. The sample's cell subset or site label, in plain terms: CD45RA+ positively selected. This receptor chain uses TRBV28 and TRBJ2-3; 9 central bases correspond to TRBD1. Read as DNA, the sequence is TGTGCCAGCAGTTTCTGGTATCGGGACAGGGTTACAGATACGCAGTATTTT. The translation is CASSFWYRDRVTDTQYF. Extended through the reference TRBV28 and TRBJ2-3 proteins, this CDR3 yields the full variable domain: DVKVTQSSRYLVKRTGEKVFLECVQDMDHENMFWYRQDPGLGLRLIYFSYDVKMKEKGDIPEGYSVSREKKERFSLILESASTNQTSMYLCASSFWYRDRVTDTQYFGPGTRLTVL.